This entry concerns a single TCR beta chain. Antigen: not known. TCRdb reanalysed the RT-PCR reads using MiXCR and keeps one entry per CDR3 protein. Of 290,000 or so distinct CDR3 sequences listed, about 20% are singletons. This entry is derived from a study of response to subunit inactivated influenza vaccine. Study-level results: Each seasonal influenza vaccination, the authors suggested, recruits few new T cells.

The ends were cut back, 9 bases at V and 0 bases at J, with 17 bases in the middle. The CDR3 sequence is 15 residues long. The chain carries TRBV12-3 or TRBV12-4 and TRBJ1-1, with D possibly TRBD1 on 5 matching bases. This receptor was taken from a man between 45 and 75 years old who received an inactivated influenza vaccine. The material was PBMCs from blood, obtained roughly 20 months after vaccination. The CDR3 coding sequence is TGTGCCAGTGTGGGCCTCGGGGGAATGAACACTGAAGCTTTCTTT. Encoded protein: CASVGLGGMNTEAFF.